This record covers a single T cell receptor (beta chain). The antigen remains undetermined. The same CDR3 also results from other DNA sequences found in this sample. CDR1 and CDR2 from the germline V gene are SNHLY and FYNNEI. CDR3 length: 12 residues. Trimming cost V 6 bases and J 0 bases, with 3 bases left between them. The method was immunoSEQ multiplex PCR; TCRdb's version includes in-frame clones alone and lacks a portion of them. The sample has over a million clones, around 78% seen once. The data were taken from a study of shared clonotypes between healthy human individuals. Study results and limitations: A few donors held 5% to 5.5% of naive CD4 clonotypes in common. Rarefaction showed that sequencing of sorted subsets was incomplete (despite large depth). Relative to their counterparts shared across all four donors, non-shared clonotypes exhibited diminished generation probabilities.

The chain links TRBV2 to TRBJ1-5; D is ambiguous. This clonotype was obtained from a man between 18 and 29 years old in good health. Some clones in this sample may be carry-over from other donors' samples. The sequencing sample was made of memory CD4+ T cells from PBMCs. Noted subset: CD45RA-negative fraction. CDR3 sequence: CASRDSNQPQHF. DNA for the CDR3: TGTGCCAGCAGAGATAGCAATCAGCCCCAGCATTTT.